This TCR beta chain was profiled in a study of cytomegalovirus exposure and HLA in healthy donors. Primers for the PCR totalled 60 Vbeta and 13 Jbeta. Produced via immunoSEQ multiplex PCR; TCRdb's table is partial and in-frame only. This table holds 160,000 or so clones, roughly 80% found once. Trimming at V came to 5 bases and at J to 0 bases, leaving 7 bases not matched to a gene. CDR1 SGHTA and CDR2 FQGNSA come from the germline V gene. The CDR3 runs to 17 residues. Sequences were obtained from PBMCs. The TCR was taken from a man aged 35 to 55 in good health and CMV-seronegative. V is TRBV7-2 and J is TRBJ2-7, with 13 bases lining up with TRBD2. CDR3 bases: TGTGCCAGCAGCCCTAGACTAGCGGGAGGCCTCTCCTACGAGCAGTACTTC. Its protein is CASSPRLAGGLSYEQYF.